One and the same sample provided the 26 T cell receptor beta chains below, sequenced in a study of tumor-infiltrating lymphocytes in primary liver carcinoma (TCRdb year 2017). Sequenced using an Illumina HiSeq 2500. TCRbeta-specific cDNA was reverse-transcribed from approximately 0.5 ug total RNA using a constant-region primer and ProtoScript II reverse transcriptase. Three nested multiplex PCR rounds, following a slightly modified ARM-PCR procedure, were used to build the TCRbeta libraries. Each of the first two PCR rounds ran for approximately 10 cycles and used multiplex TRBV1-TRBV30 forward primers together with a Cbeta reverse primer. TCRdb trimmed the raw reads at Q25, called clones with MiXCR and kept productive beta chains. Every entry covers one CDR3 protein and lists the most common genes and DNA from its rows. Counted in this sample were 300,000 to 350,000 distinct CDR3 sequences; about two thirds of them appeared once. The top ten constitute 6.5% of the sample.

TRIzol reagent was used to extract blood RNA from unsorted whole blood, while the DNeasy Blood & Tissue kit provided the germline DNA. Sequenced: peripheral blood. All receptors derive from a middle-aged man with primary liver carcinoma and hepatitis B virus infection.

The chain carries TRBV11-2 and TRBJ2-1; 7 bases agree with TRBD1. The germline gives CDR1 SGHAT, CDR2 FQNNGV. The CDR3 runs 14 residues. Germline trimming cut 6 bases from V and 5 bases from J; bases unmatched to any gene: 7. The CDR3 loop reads CASRYGTDHNEQFF. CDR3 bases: TGTGCCAGCAGATATGGGACAGACCACAATGAGCAGTTCTTC.

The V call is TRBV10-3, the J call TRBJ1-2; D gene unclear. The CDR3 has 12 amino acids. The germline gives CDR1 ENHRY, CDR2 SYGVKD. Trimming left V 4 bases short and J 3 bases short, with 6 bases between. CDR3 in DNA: TGTGCCATCAGTGTCCAGGACTATGGCTACACCTTC. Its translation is CAISVQDYGYTF.

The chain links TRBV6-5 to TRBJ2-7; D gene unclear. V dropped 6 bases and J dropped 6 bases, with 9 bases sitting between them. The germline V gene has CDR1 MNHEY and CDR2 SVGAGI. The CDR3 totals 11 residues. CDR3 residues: CASSIPTEQYF. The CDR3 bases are TGTGCCAGCAGCATCCCTACCGAGCAGTACTTC.

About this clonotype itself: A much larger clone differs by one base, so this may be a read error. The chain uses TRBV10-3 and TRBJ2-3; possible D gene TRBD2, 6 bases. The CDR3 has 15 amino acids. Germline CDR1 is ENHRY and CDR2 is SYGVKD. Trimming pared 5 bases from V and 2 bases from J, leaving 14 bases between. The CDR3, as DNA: TGTGCCATCAGTTATAATGGCGGGAACACAGATACGCAGTATTTT. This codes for CAISYNGGNTDTQYF.

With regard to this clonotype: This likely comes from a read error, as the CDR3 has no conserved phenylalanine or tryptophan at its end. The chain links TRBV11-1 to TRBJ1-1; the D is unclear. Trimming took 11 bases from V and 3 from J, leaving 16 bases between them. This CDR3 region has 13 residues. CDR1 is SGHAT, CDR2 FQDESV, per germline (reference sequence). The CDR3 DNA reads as TGTGCCGGCGGCTTAGCGGGGTACACTGAAGCTTTCCTT. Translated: CAGGLAGYTEAFL.

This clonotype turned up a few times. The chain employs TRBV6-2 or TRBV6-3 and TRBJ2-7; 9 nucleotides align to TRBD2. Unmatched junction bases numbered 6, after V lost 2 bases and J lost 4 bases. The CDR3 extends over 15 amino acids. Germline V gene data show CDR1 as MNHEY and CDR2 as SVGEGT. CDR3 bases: TGTGCCAGCAGTTACCCTAGCGGGAACGGATACGAGCAGTACTTC. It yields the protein CASSYPSGNGYEQYF.

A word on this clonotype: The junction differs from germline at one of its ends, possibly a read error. CDR3 in amino acids: CASSSAAGSYNELFF. CDR3 DNA sequence: TGCGCCAGCTCCTCCGCAGCAGGTTCCTACAATGAGCTGTTCTTC. This chain links TRBV5-1 with TRBJ2-1; the D is unclear. The CDR3 is 15 amino acids. Per the germline V gene, CDR1 is SGHRS and CDR2 is YFSETQ.

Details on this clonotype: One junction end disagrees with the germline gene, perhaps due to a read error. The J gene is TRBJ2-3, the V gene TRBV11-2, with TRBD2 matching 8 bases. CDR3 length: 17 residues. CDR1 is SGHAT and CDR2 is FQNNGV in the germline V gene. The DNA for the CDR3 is TGTGGCAGCAGCTTAGACCCAGGCGGGGGGAAAACAGATACGCAGTACTTT. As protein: CGSSLDPGGGKTDTQYF.

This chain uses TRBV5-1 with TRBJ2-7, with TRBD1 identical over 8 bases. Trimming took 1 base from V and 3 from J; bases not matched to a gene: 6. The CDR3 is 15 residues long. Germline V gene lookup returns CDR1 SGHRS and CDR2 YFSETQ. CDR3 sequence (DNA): TGCGCCAGCAGCTTGACACAGGGGGTAGTCTACGAGCAGTACTTC. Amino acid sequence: CASSLTQGVVYEQYF.

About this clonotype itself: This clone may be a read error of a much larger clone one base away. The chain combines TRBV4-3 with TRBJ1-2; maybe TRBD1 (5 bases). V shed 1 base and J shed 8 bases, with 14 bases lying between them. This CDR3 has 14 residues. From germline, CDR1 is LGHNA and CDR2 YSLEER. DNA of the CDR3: TGCGCCAGCAGCCAAGGGGGCAGGGCAGGCGGCTACACCTTC. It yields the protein CASSQGGRAGGYTF.

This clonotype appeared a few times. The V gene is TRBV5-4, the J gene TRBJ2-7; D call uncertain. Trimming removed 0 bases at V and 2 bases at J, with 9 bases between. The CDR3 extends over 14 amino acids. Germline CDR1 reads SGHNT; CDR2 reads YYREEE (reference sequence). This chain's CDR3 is CASSLGQIPYEQYF. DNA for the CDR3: TGTGCCAGCAGCTTGGGTCAGATACCCTACGAGCAGTACTTC.

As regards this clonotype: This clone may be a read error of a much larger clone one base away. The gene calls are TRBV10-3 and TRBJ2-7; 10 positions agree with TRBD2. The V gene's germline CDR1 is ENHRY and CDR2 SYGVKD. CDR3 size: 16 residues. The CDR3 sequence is CDISEPSGRAYYEQYF. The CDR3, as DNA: TGTGACATCAGTGAGCCGAGCGGGAGGGCCTACTACGAGCAGTACTTC.

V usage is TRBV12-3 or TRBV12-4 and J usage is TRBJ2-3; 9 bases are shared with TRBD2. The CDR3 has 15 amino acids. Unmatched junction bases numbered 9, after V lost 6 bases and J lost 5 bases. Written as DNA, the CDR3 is TGTGCCAGCAGCTCCTATAGCGGGAGAAAAGATACGCAGTATTTT. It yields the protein CASSSYSGRKDTQYF.

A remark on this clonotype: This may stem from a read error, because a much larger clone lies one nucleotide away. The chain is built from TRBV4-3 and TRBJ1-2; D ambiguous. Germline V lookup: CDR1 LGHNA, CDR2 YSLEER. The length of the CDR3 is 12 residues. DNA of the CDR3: TGCGCCTGCAGCCAAGGAGGCTATGGCTACACCTTC. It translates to CACSQGGYGYTF.

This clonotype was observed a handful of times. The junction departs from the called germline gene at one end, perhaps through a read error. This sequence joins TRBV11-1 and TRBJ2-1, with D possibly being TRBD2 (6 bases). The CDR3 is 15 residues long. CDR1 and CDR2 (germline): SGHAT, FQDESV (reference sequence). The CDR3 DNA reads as TGTACCAGCCTCGGGAGTGACGGATTACACAATGAGCAGTTCTTC. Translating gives CTSLGSDGLHNEQFF.

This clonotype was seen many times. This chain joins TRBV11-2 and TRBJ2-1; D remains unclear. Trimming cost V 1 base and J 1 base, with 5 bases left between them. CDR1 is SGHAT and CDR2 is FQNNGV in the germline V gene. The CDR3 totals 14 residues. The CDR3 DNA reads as TGTGCCAGCAGCTTAGTCAGATCCTACAATGAGCAGTTCTTC. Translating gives CASSLVRSYNEQFF.

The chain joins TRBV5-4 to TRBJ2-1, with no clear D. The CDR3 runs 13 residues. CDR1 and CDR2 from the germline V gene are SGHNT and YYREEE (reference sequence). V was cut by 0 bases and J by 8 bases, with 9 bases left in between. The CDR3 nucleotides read TGTGCCAGCAGCTTGGGGGGTTTCGATGAGCAGTTCTTC. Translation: CASSLGGFDEQFF.

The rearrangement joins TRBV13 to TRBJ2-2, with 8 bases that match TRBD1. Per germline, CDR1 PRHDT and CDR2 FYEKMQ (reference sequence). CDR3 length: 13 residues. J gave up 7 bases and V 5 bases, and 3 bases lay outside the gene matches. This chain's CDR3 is CASSGQGNGELFF. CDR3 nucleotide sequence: TGTGCCAGCAGCGGACAGGGAAACGGGGAGCTGTTTTTT. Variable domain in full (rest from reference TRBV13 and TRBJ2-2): AAGVIQSPRHLIKEKRETATLKCYPIPRHDTVYWYQQGPGQDPQFLISFYEKMQSDKGSIPDRFSAQQFSDYHSELNMSSLELGDSALYFCASSGQGNGELFFGEGSRLTVL.

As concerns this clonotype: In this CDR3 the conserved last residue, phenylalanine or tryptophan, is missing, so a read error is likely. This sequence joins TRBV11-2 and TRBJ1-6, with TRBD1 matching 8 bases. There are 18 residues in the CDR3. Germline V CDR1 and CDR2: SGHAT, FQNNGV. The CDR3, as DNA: TGTGCCAGCAGCCTAACAGGGGGGTATGGATCCTATAATTCACTCCTCCACCTT. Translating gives CASSLTGGYGSYNSLLHL.

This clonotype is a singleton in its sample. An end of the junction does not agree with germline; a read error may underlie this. The CDR3 protein is CANSVTGSGEQFF. The CDR3 DNA sequence: TGTGCCAACAGCGTCACGGGGTCAGGTGAGCAGTTCTTT. This chain uses TRBV11-3 with TRBJ2-1; TRBD2 is a possible D gene (5 bases). The CDR3 loop spans 13 amino acids. Germline CDR1 is SGHNT and CDR2 is YENEEA.

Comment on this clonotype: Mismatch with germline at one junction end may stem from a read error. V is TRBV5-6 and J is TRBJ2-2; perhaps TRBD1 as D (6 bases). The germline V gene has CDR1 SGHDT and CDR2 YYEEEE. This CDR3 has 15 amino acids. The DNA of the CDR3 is TGTGCCAGCAACTTGGTTGGGGGCACCACCGTGGAGCTGTTTTTT. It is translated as CASNLVGGTTVELFF.

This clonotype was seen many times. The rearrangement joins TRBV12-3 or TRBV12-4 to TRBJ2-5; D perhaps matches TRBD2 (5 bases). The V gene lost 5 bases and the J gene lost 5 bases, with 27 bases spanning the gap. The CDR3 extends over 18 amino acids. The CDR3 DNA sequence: TGTGCCAGCAGTCCTCGGTTAGGGATGATCCGCCGAGGGGAGACCCAGTACTTC. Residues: CASSPRLGMIRRGETQYF.

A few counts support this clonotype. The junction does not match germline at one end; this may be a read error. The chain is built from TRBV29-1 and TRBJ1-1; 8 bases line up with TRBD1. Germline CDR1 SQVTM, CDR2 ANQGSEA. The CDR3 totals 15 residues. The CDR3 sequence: CSVGQDRAWNTEAFF. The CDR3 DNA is TGCAGCGTTGGTCAGGACAGGGCTTGGAACACTGAAGCCTTCTTT.

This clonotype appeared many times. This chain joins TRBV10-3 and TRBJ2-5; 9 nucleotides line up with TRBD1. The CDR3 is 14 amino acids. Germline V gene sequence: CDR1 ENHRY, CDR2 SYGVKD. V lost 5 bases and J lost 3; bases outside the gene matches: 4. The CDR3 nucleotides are TGTGCCATCAGTCCCGGGACAGGGAAAGAGACCCAGTACTTC. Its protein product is CAISPGTGKETQYF.

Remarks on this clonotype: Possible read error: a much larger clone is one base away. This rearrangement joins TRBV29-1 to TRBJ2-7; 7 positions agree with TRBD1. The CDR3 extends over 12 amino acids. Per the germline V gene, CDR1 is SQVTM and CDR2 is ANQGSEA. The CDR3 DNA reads TGCAGCGCGACAGGGATTAACTACGGGCAGTACTTC. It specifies CSATGINYGQYF.

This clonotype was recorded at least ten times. The CDR3 loop reads CASSQSRREGQYF. CDR3 DNA: TGTGCCAGCAGCCAATCGCGGCGGGAGGGGCAGTATTTT. This chain links TRBV4-2 with TRBJ2-3; 9 bases are a match to TRBD2. The germline CDR1 and CDR2 sequences are LGHNA and YNFKEQ. With V trimmed by 2 bases and J by 11 bases, 5 bases remained unmatched. The CDR3 is made up of 13 amino acids.